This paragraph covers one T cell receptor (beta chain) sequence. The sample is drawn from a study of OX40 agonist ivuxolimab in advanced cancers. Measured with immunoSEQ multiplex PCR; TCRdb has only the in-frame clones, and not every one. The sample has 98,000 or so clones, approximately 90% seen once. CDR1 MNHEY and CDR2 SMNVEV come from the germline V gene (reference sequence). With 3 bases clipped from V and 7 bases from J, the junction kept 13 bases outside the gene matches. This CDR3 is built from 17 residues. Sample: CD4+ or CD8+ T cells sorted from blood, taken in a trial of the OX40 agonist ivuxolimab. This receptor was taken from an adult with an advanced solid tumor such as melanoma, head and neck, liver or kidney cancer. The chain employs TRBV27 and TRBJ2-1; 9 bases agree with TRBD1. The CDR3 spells CASSFFATGQGGNEQFF. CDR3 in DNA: TGTGCCAGCAGTTTTTTTGCTACGGGACAGGGAGGGAATGAGCAGTTCTTC.